This T cell receptor (beta chain) was recorded in a study of blood T cell repertoires in COVID-19. Overall study context: PBMCs, B-cell-depleted T cells, or T cells were the source of the cDNA or gDNA that made up the material.

This clone was seen at least ten times. Only in-frame clones appear in the TCRdb table, and some are missing; sequencing was by immunoSEQ multiplex PCR. The table includes about 410,000 clones, around 91% detected once. Sequencing input: peripheral blood. The sequence was collected from a woman aged 40 to 55 with COVID-19, enrolled during active disease.

The CDR3 DNA follows: TGTGCCAGCAGCTTAGTGTTGAGGGGAAGCGGGAGGGCCACCTACAATGAGCAGTTCTTC. It yields the protein CASSLVLRGSGRATYNEQFF. The J gene is TRBJ2-1, the V gene TRBV7-8, with 10 bases matching TRBD2. Germline loops: CDR1 SGHVS, CDR2 FQNEAQ. V was clipped by 1 base and J by 2 bases; unmatched bases: 14. This CDR3 region has 20 residues.